The TCR beta chain under discussion was sequenced for a study of technical replicates of blood from a few donors. Using immunoSEQ multiplex PCR, the repertoire was profiled, and TCRdb retains in-frame clones only, with some absent. Of tens of thousands of clones in the sample, about 90% are singletons; the top ten hold 0.35% to 0.45%. The germline gives CDR1 SGHAT, CDR2 FQNNGV. The CDR3 runs 12 residues. V shed 6 bases and J shed 6 bases, with 11 bases lying between them. J is TRBJ1-1 and V is TRBV11-2, with a tentative D call TRBD1 (5 bases). Material: T cells isolated from PBMCs. This receptor was obtained from a human donor in good health. The CDR3 DNA reads as TGTGCCAGCAGTCATACAGGTCCTGAAGCTTTCTTT. Its protein product is CASSHTGPEAFF.